The 20 T cell receptor beta chains below all came from one sample that was sequenced in a study of blood T cell repertoires in COVID-19. TCRdb keeps only in-frame clones here, not all; method: immunoSEQ multiplex PCR. The sample lists approximately 150,000 clones, over 70% seen once, with around 5.3% in the top ten. Sequencing was done on a sample of PBMCs or T cells enriched from blood (not recorded which). The origin of the receptors is a woman aged 40 to 50 with acute COVID-19.

The CDR3 DNA is TGTGCTAGTGGTTTGGTACTCGGACAGGGGAACACTGAAGCTTTCTTT. Protein sequence: CASGLVLGQGNTEAFF. This chain joins TRBV12-5 and TRBJ1-1; TRBD1 agrees at 8 bases. Germline CDR1 is LGHNT and CDR2 is FRNRAP. The CDR3 totals 16 residues. After removal of 0 bases from V and 1 base from J, the junction contained 4 bases not matched to a gene.

DNA of the CDR3: TGTGCCAGCAGCTCCCGACAGGGCACCTCTGGAAACACCATATATTTT. Protein sequence: CASSSRQGTSGNTIYF. This chain joins TRBV13 and TRBJ1-3, with 7 nucleotides matching TRBD1. V was clipped by 4 bases and J by 0 bases; unmatched bases: 6. CDR1 and CDR2 from the germline V gene are PRHDT and FYEKMQ (reference sequence). CDR3 length: 16 amino acids. Supplemented by reference TRBV13 and TRBJ1-3, the full variable domain reads AAGVIQSPRHLIKEKRETATLKCYPIPRHDTVYWYQQGPGQDPQFLISFYEKMQSDKGSIPDRFSAQQFSDYHSELNMSSLELGDSALYFCASSSRQGTSGNTIYFGEGSWLTVV.

The CDR3 region is CATSRDRGGHYGYTF. The CDR3 DNA reads TGTGCCACCAGCAGAGATCGAGGCGGTCACTATGGCTACACCTTC. V and J are TRBV15 and TRBJ1-2; D gene uncertain. There are 15 residues in the CDR3. V dropped 0 bases and J dropped 3 bases, with 11 bases sitting between them. Germline V gene sequence: CDR1 LNHNV, CDR2 YYDKDF (reference sequence).

The gene calls are TRBV2 and TRBJ2-5, with D possibly being TRBD1 (5 bases). V lost 7 bases and J 1 base, leaving 19 bases between the germline ends. Germline lookup yields CDR1 SNHLY and CDR2 FYNNEI. This CDR3 spans 16 amino acids. Here the CDR3 DNA reads TGTGCCAGCAAAAAAGGTCAGGACACTTTCCAAGAGACCCAGTACTTC. Its translation is CASKKGQDTFQETQYF.

This clone was counted once. V usage is TRBV2 and J usage is TRBJ2-5; TRBD1 matches 8 bases. Germline V CDR1 and CDR2: SNHLY, FYNNEI. The length of the CDR3 is 15 residues. The ends lost 6 bases at V and 8 bases at J; junction bases unmatched: 14. CDR3 sequence reads: CASRNRDRNRETQYF. CDR3 DNA: TGTGCCAGCAGAAACCGGGACAGGAATCGAGAAACCCAGTACTTC. The complete variable domain, with remaining parts taken from reference TRBV2 and TRBJ2-5, reads EPEVTQTPSHQVTQMGQEVILRCVPISNHLYFYWYRQILGQKVEFLVSFYNNEISEKSEIFDDQFSVERPDGSNFTLKIRSTKLEDSAMYFCASRNRDRNRETQYFGPGTRLLVL.

In the case of this clone: Other DNA sequences in this specimen translate into the identical CDR3. J is TRBJ1-5 and V is TRBV9; no clear D. The ends were cut back, 0 bases at V and 0 bases at J, with 4 bases in the middle. The length of the CDR3 is 14 residues. In germline, CDR1 is SGDLS, CDR2 YYNGEE. CDR3 sequence (DNA): TGTGCCAGCAGCGTAGGTTATAGCAATCAGCCCCAGCATTTT. Protein product: CASSVGYSNQPQHF.

The chain's CDR3 is CASSPSVEAFF. The DNA of the CDR3 is TGTGCCAGCTCACCATCGGTTGAAGCTTTCTTT. V usage is TRBV18 and J usage is TRBJ1-1; D unresolved. The CDR3 is 11 residues long. The V gene's germline CDR1 is KGHSH and CDR2 LQKENI. Trimming pared 2 bases from V and 7 bases from J, leaving 5 bases between.

The gene calls are TRBV30 and TRBJ1-6, with D tentatively TRBD1 (5 bases). V was clipped by 0 bases and J by 5 bases, with 11 bases between them. CDR1 GTSNPN and CDR2 SVGIG come from the germline V gene (reference sequence). The CDR3 extends over 15 amino acids. The CDR3 region has the DNA TGTGCCTGGAGTGTCGGGGGGGTGGATAATTCACCCCTCCACTTT. Its translation is CAWSVGGVDNSPLHF.

This clone was seen only once. The chain is built from TRBV27 and TRBJ1-6; the D gene is possibly TRBD1 (5 bases). CDR3 length equals 17 residues. V lost 6 bases and J 0 bases, leaving 15 bases between the germline ends. Germline V CDR1 and CDR2: MNHEY, SMNVEV (reference sequence). CDR3 amino acids: CASSLTASSSYNSPLHF. The CDR3 DNA reads as TGTGCCAGCAGCTTGACAGCCTCGAGCTCCTATAATTCACCCCTCCACTTT.

The V and J genes are TRBV5-4 and TRBJ1-2; TRBD1 aligns across 9 bases. Trimming at V came to 2 bases and at J to 8 bases, leaving 10 bases not matched to a gene. Germline CDR1 is SGHNT and CDR2 is YYREEE (reference sequence). The CDR3 is made up of 15 amino acids. The CDR3: CASSFPGQGERGYTF. CDR3 bases: TGTGCCAGCAGCTTTCCGGGACAGGGTGAGAGGGGCTACACCTTC.

This clone was recorded a few times. The chain has TRBV5-4 and TRBJ2-3, with TRBD1 as a possible D gene (6 bases). From germline, CDR1 is SGHNT and CDR2 YYREEE (reference sequence). Trimming took off 2 bases at V and 2 bases at J, with 12 bases between the two ends. The CDR3 runs 15 residues. This chain's CDR3 is CASSFQGPPTDTQYF. The CDR3 coding sequence is TGTGCCAGCAGCTTTCAGGGGCCCCCCACAGATACGCAGTATTTT.

The V and J genes are TRBV7-9 and TRBJ2-3; 7 bases line up with TRBD2. Germline V gene lookup returns CDR1 SEHNR and CDR2 FQNEAQ (reference sequence). This CDR3 comprises 14 residues. V lost 1 base and J lost 5; bases outside the gene matches: 3. Here the CDR3 DNA reads TGTGCCAGCAGCTTAGGGATAGCGGGAGATACGCAGTATTTT. This gives the protein CASSLGIAGDTQYF.

The chain uses TRBV7-9 and TRBJ2-5, with D tentatively TRBD2 (7 bases). Germline CDR1 and CDR2: SEHNR and FQNEAQ (reference sequence). V was cut by 0 bases and J by 5 bases, with 13 bases left in between. The CDR3 sequence is 15 residues long. The CDR3 sequence: CASSLASGGRETQYF. The CDR3 DNA follows: TGTGCCAGCAGCTTAGCGTCGGGGGGCCGGGAGACCCAGTACTTC.

The rearrangement links TRBV7-9 to TRBJ1-2; TRBD1 matches 8 bases. After removal of 5 bases from V and 8 bases from J, the junction contained 7 bases not matched to a gene. Germline V gene lookup returns CDR1 SEHNR and CDR2 FQNEAQ (reference sequence). This CDR3 is built from 13 residues. In DNA form, the CDR3 reads TGTGCCAGCAGCGTAACAGGGGGTAACGGCTACACCTTC. It yields the protein CASSVTGGNGYTF.

The chain combines TRBV6-1 with TRBJ1-2, with D hard to call. Trimming removed 4 bases from V and 5 bases from J, with 14 bases in between. The CDR3 loop spans 14 amino acids. Germline V gene data show CDR1 as MNHNS and CDR2 as SASEGT. The CDR3 DNA follows: TGTGCCAGCAGTGTAATGGCCCCAGGTTATGGCTACACCTTC. Protein sequence: CASSVMAPGYGYTF.

This sequence joins TRBV7-9 and TRBJ2-1; no clear D gene. The CDR3 length is 14 residues. Between the trimmed V and J ends, which lost 5 bases and 0 bases, there was a span of 8 bases. CDR1 and CDR2 from the germline V gene are SEHNR and FQNEAQ (reference sequence). This CDR3 is CASSVRSSYNEQFF. The CDR3 DNA reads as TGTGCCAGCAGCGTAAGGAGCTCCTACAATGAGCAGTTCTTC. The full variable domain, completed using reference TRBV7-9 and TRBJ2-1, is DTGVSQNPRHKITKRGQNVTFRCDPISEHNRLYWYRQTLGQGPEFLTYFQNEAQLEKSRLLSDRFSAERPKGSFSTLEIQRTEQGDSAMYLCASSVRSSYNEQFFGPGTRLTVL.

The chain uses TRBV12-3 or TRBV12-4 and TRBJ1-1; D is unclear. This CDR3 region has 13 residues. V lost 7 bases and J 3 bases, leaving 12 bases between the germline ends. This chain's CDR3 is CASTPDGYTEAFF. The CDR3 nucleotides read TGTGCCAGCACCCCCGACGGGTACACTGAAGCTTTCTTT.

The rearrangement links TRBV6-1 to TRBJ2-7; TRBD2 matches 9 bases. Per the germline V gene, CDR1 is MNHNS and CDR2 is SASEGT. V was clipped by 1 base and J by 3 bases; unmatched bases: 7. This CDR3 contains 16 residues. This CDR3 reads CASSEGWLAGYYEQYV. Written as DNA, the CDR3 is TGTGCCAGCAGTGAAGGTTGGCTAGCGGGGTACTACGAGCAGTACGTC.

The chain employs TRBV29-1 and TRBJ2-3, with 10 positions matching TRBD2. This CDR3 comprises 14 residues. Germline values: CDR1 SQVTM, CDR2 ANQGSEA. The V and J ends lost 3 bases and 4 bases, in that order; junction bases with no gene match: 4. CDR3 in DNA: TGCAGCGTTGACCCTAGCGGGAGTTCAGATACGCAGTATTTT. Translated: CSVDPSGSSDTQYF.

This clone showed up just a few times. The rearrangement uses TRBV27 and TRBJ1-3, with no clear D. Germline CDR1 and CDR2: MNHEY and SMNVEV (reference sequence). V was trimmed by 2 bases and J by 1 base, leaving 15 bases between them. This CDR3 has 17 residues. The chain's CDR3 is CASSLRRRLNSGNTIYF. The CDR3 DNA sequence: TGTGCCAGCAGTTTAAGGCGGAGACTAAATTCTGGAAACACCATATATTTT.